Listed below are T cell receptor beta chains from one sample, sequenced in a study of cytomegalovirus exposure and HLA in healthy donors. TCRdb keeps only in-frame clones here, not all; method: immunoSEQ multiplex PCR. The data contain 150,000 to 200,000 clones, about 77% of them singletons. Sequencing was performed on PBMCs. The receptors were sampled from a woman in her thirties or forties in good health and CMV-seropositive. Both conserved end residues are part of each CDR3. The order of the fields is J gene, V gene, CDR3 protein.

j_call: TRBJ2-3
v_call: TRBV19
cdr3_aa: CASRITGGSTDTQYF

j_call: TRBJ1-3
v_call: TRBV7-8
cdr3_aa: CASSSRTGSGNTIYF

j_call: TRBJ1-5
v_call: TRBV5-1
cdr3_aa: CASSFTGDSNQPQHF

j_call: TRBJ2-2
v_call: TRBV6-1
cdr3_aa: CASSPHQGTTGELFF

j_call: TRBJ1-4
v_call: TRBV7-2
cdr3_aa: CASSLGSPGEKLFF

j_call: TRBJ2-3
v_call: TRBV28
cdr3_aa: CASSLSWLAGYTDTQYF

j_call: TRBJ2-3
v_call: TRBV25-1
cdr3_aa: CASSRRSSGDTQYF

j_call: TRBJ2-3
v_call: TRBV7-9
cdr3_aa: CASSPLTGLTDTQYF

j_call: TRBJ1-3
v_call: TRBV5-1
cdr3_aa: CASSLTGTGNTIYF

j_call: TRBJ1-5
v_call: TRBV6-6
cdr3_aa: CASSYGGANNQPQHF

j_call: TRBJ1-4
v_call: TRBV29-1
cdr3_aa: CSALTGGHEKLFF

j_call: TRBJ2-1
v_call: TRBV28
cdr3_aa: CASSSASGGAGNEQFF

j_call: TRBJ2-7
v_call: TRBV7-9
cdr3_aa: CASSSTSGVSYEQYF

j_call: TRBJ2-7
v_call: TRBV14
cdr3_aa: CASSQGISTHKYF

j_call: TRBJ1-4
v_call: TRBV28
cdr3_aa: CASRRTGRDEKLFF

j_call: TRBJ1-6
v_call: TRBV29-1
cdr3_aa: CSVSDSQEDSPLHF

j_call: TRBJ1-1
v_call: TRBV5-1
cdr3_aa: CASSLGADGMEAFF

j_call: TRBJ1-1
v_call: TRBV5-8
cdr3_aa: CASSSYIGAENTEAFF

j_call: TRBJ2-2
v_call: TRBV7-9
cdr3_aa: CASSPPGTGAGELFF

j_call: TRBJ1-1
v_call: TRBV7-8
cdr3_aa: CASTAGQIYSTEAFF

j_call: TRBJ2-5
v_call: TRBV5-1
cdr3_aa: CASSLGDRDLRTQYF

j_call: TRBJ2-7
v_call: TRBV7-9
cdr3_aa: CASSPPGTSGYEQYF

j_call: TRBJ2-7
v_call: TRBV7-9
cdr3_aa: CASSFGFRTGATYEQYF

j_call: TRBJ1-2
v_call: TRBV19
cdr3_aa: CASSPGTTGYTF

j_call: TRBJ2-1
v_call: TRBV6-1
cdr3_aa: CASTLLAGGRNEQFF

j_call: TRBJ2-7
v_call: TRBV6-1
cdr3_aa: CATRRAHEQYF